A selection of T cell receptor beta chains follows, all from one sample in a study of cytomegalovirus exposure and HLA in healthy donors. Assay: immunoSEQ multiplex PCR; the TCRdb copy retains only in-frame clones and omits some. Among about 100,000 clones, 84% were seen once, and the ten largest hold 0.9% to 1.5%. The sample consisted of PBMCs. The receptor set was obtained from a young woman in good health and CMV-seronegative. Both conserved end residues are part of each CDR3. The D gene is left open where the match is weak. The size entry is marked missing in some rows and otherwise reads once, few, many or a size class.

J | size | V | length | D | DNA | CDR3
TRBJ2-3 | - | TRBV28 | 14 | - | TGTGCCAGCAGTCGGGGTGGGGACACAGATACGCAGTATTTT | CASSRGGDTDTQYF
TRBJ2-7 | - | TRBV7-2 | 15 | TRBD1 | TGTGCCAGCAGCAGACAGGGGAGTAGCACCTACGAGCAGTACTTC | CASSRQGSSTYEQYF
TRBJ2-5 | - | TRBV5-1 | 15 | TRBD2 | TGCGCCAGCAGCCGAGGCGGGGGGCTGGTGGAGACCCAGTACTTC | CASSRGGGLVETQYF
TRBJ2-3 | - | TRBV10-3 | 15 | TRBD2 | TGTGCCACCGAGGGACTAGCGGGAGGTTCAGATACGCAGTATTTT | CATEGLAGGSDTQYF
TRBJ2-7 | - | TRBV5-1 | 14 | - | TGCGCCAGCAGCTCCGGTAACAGGGCCTACGAGCAGTACTTC | CASSSGNRAYEQYF
TRBJ2-5 | - | TRBV9 | 16 | TRBD2 | TGTGCCAGCAGCGTAGACGGGCGGGGGGGCAAAGAGACCCAGTACTTC | CASSVDGRGGKETQYF
TRBJ2-3 | - | TRBV27 | 18 | TRBD2 | TGTGCCAGCAGTTTATCGGGACTAGCGGGGGAGTTCACAGATACGCAGTATTTT | CASSLSGLAGEFTDTQYF
TRBJ1-2 | - | TRBV13 | 13 | - | TGTGCCAGCAGCTTAGGGACAACCTATGGCTACACCTTC | CASSLGTTYGYTF
TRBJ2-7 | - | TRBV5-1 | 16 | - | TGCGCCAGCAGCTTGGTTGGGTTGCGGAGCTCCTACGAGCAGTACTTC | CASSLVGLRSSYEQYF
TRBJ2-7 | - | TRBV11-2 | 14 | TRBD1 | TGTGCCAGCAGCTTAGCCAATCAGGGGGACGAGCAGTACTTC | CASSLANQGDEQYF
TRBJ1-1 | few | TRBV6-5 | 12 | TRBD1 | TGTGCCAGCAGTTACTCTATCGGACAGGGCGTCTTT | CASSYSIGQGVF
TRBJ2-7 | - | TRBV28 | 14 | - | TGTGCCAGCAGTTTACTCGGACAGAACTACGAGCAGTACTTC | CASSLLGQNYEQYF
TRBJ2-7 | once | TRBV19 | 15 | TRBD1 | TGTGCCAGTAGGATGACAGGGGGCCTTTCCTACGAGCAGTACTTC | CASRMTGGLSYEQYF
TRBJ2-7 | - | TRBV10-3 | 14 | TRBD2 | TGTGCCACACAAGCGGGGGGGATTATCTACGAGCAGTACTTC | CATQAGGIIYEQYF
TRBJ1-3 | - | TRBV5-1 | 17 | - | TGCGCCAGCAGCTTGGGATTATTGTTGAGCTCTGGAAACACCATATATTTT | CASSLGLLLSSGNTIYF
TRBJ2-3 | few | TRBV7-9 | 19 | TRBD2 | TGTGCCAGCAGCTTAGAGGCTAGCGGGGCTCTAGGGAGGACAGATACGCAGTATTTT | CASSLEASGALGRTDTQYF
TRBJ1-5 | once | TRBV2 | 17 | TRBD1 | TGTGCCAGCAGTGAGTCCCTTGACAGGGTAACGGGTCAGCCCCAGCATTTT | CASSESLDRVTGQPQHF
TRBJ2-1 | - | TRBV7-9 | 15 | TRBD2 | TGTGCCAGCAGCCCTCGACTAGCTCTGAACAATGAGCAGTTCTTC | CASSPRLALNNEQFF
TRBJ2-7 | - | TRBV29-1 | 17 | TRBD1 | TGCAGCGCTACTAGACTGGGGGGCAGACAGGGGGCTCATGAGCAGTACTTC | CSATRLGGRQGAHEQYF
TRBJ2-1 | few | TRBV4-3 | 18 | TRBD2 | TGCGCCAGCAGCCAAGAACTAGCGGGCGGTCCATTCTACAATGAGCAGTTCTTC | CASSQELAGGPFYNEQFF
TRBJ2-3 | once | TRBV5-1 | 18 | TRBD2 | TGCGCCAGCAGCTTGGCCGGCGGGACTAGCGGGAGCACAGATACGCAGTATTTT | CASSLAGGTSGSTDTQYF
TRBJ2-7 | - | TRBV7-9 | 12 | - | TGTTCCAGCAGCTTAGTATCAGGGATGAAGTACTTC | CSSSLVSGMKYF
TRBJ1-1 | once | TRBV29-1 | 15 | TRBD1 | TGCAGCGTTGGACTTTTCGGGACAGGGGGGACTGAAGCTTTCTTT | CSVGLFGTGGTEAFF
TRBJ2-1 | - | TRBV14 | 15 | TRBD2 | TGTGCCAGCAGCCAACTAGCGGGAGGGCCAAGTGAGCAGTTCTTC | CASSQLAGGPSEQFF
TRBJ2-2 | - | TRBV28 | 14 | TRBD2 | TGTGCCAGCAGACTAGCGGGAAACACCGGGGAGCTGTTTTTT | CASRLAGNTGELFF
TRBJ2-5 | - | TRBV7-3 | 17 | - | TGTGCCAGCAGCTTAACCCCCCCAGGGTCGGCGGGGGAGACCCAGTACTTC | CASSLTPPGSAGETQYF
TRBJ2-1 | - | TRBV5-1 | 19 | TRBD2 | TGCGCCAGCAGCTCCCTTAAGGTGTGGGGGGGAAGCTCCTACAATGAGCAGTTCTTC | CASSSLKVWGGSSYNEQFF
TRBJ1-2 | - | TRBV7-9 | 19 | TRBD1 | TGTTCCAGCAGCTTAGCGCACGGGGGAGGTACCGGGACAGGGGTAGGCTACACCTTC | CSSSLAHGGGTGTGVGYTF
TRBJ1-1 | - | TRBV7-9 | 13 | - | TGTGCCAGCTCCGGCAGACAGCACACTGAAGCTTTCTTT | CASSGRQHTEAFF
TRBJ2-1 | - | TRBV10-3 | 18 | TRBD2 | TGTGCCATCAGTGACCTCGGACTAGCGGGAGATATTATACATGAGCAGTTCTTC | CAISDLGLAGDIIHEQFF
TRBJ1-2 | - | TRBV5-1 | 15 | TRBD1 | TGCGCCAGCAGCCGGACGGGACAGGGGAACTATGGCTACACCTTC | CASSRTGQGNYGYTF
TRBJ2-2 | - | TRBV5-5 | 15 | - | TGTGCCAGCAGCCCGCCCGGGACTCCTACCGGGGAGCTGTTTTTT | CASSPPGTPTGELFF